The clone carrying this TCR beta chain was seen a few times. The ends were cut back, 6 bases at V and 2 bases at J, with 9 bases in the middle. The CDR3 is 12 amino acids. The germline V gene encodes CDR1 SQVTM and CDR2 ANQGSEA. Combining a sample-barcoded 5' primer with a J-beta primer mix, a second PCR ran for roughly 6 to 12 cycles. One entry per CDR3 protein results from TCRdb running MiXCR on the 5' RACE reads. Among about 680,000 distinct CDR3 sequences listed, 45% to 50% were seen once. These data originate in a study of blood T cells in healthy people across ages. The sequenced sample was blood. The V gene is TRBV29-1, the J gene TRBJ2-3; D gene uncertain. The source is a woman aged 55-75 years in good health. The CDR3 DNA reads as TGCAGCGTGGGTGCCGACACAGATACGCAGTATTTT. As protein: CSVGADTDTQYF.